This T cell receptor (beta chain) originates from a study of control samples from healthy donors and cancer patients. Clones were sequenced by immunoSEQ multiplex PCR, and TCRdb holds only the in-frame ones, with some missing. The table lists over 150,000 clones, 85% to 95% of them singletons. V was pared by 5 bases and J by 4 bases, with 5 bases of the junction left unmatched. The CDR3 covers 15 residues. Germline assignment: CDR1 SQVTM and CDR2 ANQGSEA. The chain has TRBV29-1 and TRBJ2-1; TRBD2 matches 13 bases. The specimen sequenced was blood. The sequence came from a young man in good health. The CDR3 reads CSVLGTSGEYNEQFF. The CDR3 bases are TGCAGCGTTCTAGGGACTAGCGGGGAGTACAATGAGCAGTTCTTC.